The next 27 T cell receptor beta chains were all read from a single sample in a study of OX40 agonist ivuxolimab in advanced cancers. Here immunoSEQ multiplex PCR was the method, and the copy in TCRdb shows in-frame clones only, minus some. This sample has 30,000 to 40,000 clones; roughly 79% occur once, and the top ten carry around 19%. The sequencing used CD4+ or CD8+ T cells sorted from blood, collected in a trial of the OX40 agonist ivuxolimab. These receptors were collected from an adult with an advanced solid tumor such as melanoma, head and neck, liver or kidney cancer.

This clone was seen once. The chain employs TRBV7-9 and TRBJ1-5, with a possible D match to TRBD1 (6 bases). The CDR3 is 14 amino acids. V dropped 5 bases and J dropped 1 base, with 9 bases sitting between them. Germline CDR1 reads SEHNR; CDR2 reads FQNEAQ (reference sequence). In DNA form, the CDR3 reads TGTGCCAGCAGCCGAGGGGGAAGCAATCAGCCCCAGCATTTT. Translation gives CASSRGGSNQPQHF.

This chain links TRBV4-2 with TRBJ2-3; D uncertain. Trimming stripped 1 base from V and 2 bases from J, with 7 bases between. Germline-derived CDR1 and CDR2 are LGHNA and YNFKEQ. The CDR3 totals 14 residues. The CDR3 DNA is TGTGCCAGCAGCCAAGTACTTAACACAGATACGCAGTATTTT. It is translated as CASSQVLNTDTQYF.

This chain joins TRBV5-1 and TRBJ2-7, with 8 bases matching TRBD1. The length of the CDR3 is 14 residues. Germline loops: CDR1 SGHRS, CDR2 YFSETQ. After removal of 2 bases from V and 7 bases from J, the junction contained 8 bases not matched to a gene. The CDR3 nucleotides are TGCGCCAGCAGCTTAGAACAGGGGGGAAGGGAGCAGTACTTC. Its protein is CASSLEQGGREQYF.

This chain joins TRBV5-1 and TRBJ1-6, with D possibly being TRBD1 (6 bases). The CDR3 is 16 residues long. V lost 1 base to trimming and J lost 9 bases, with 17 bases between them. Germline V lookup: CDR1 SGHRS, CDR2 YFSETQ. CDR3 sequence reads: CASSLLPAGVTSPLHF. CDR3 DNA sequence: TGCGCCAGCAGCTTGCTTCCGGCAGGGGTTACTTCACCCCTCCACTTT.

This clone was seen a few times. The CDR3 DNA is TGTGCCTGGAGTTTGAACACTGAAGCTTTCTTT. Encoded protein: CAWSLNTEAFF. V usage is TRBV30 and J usage is TRBJ1-1; D is uncertain. CDR1 and CDR2 from the germline V gene are GTSNPN and SVGIG (reference sequence). The ends were cut back, 2 bases at V and 0 bases at J, with 1 base in the middle. The CDR3 has 11 residues.

The J gene is TRBJ1-2, the V gene TRBV4-3; no clear D. V was shortened by 4 bases and J by 4 bases, with 7 bases between the two germline ends. Germline V gives CDR1 LGHNA, CDR2 YSLEER. The CDR3 loop spans 12 amino acids. CDR3 DNA: TGCGCCAGCAGCCTATCAACCTATGGCTACACCTTC. This translates into CASSLSTYGYTF.

This sequence joins TRBV12-5 and TRBJ2-2, with a tentative D call TRBD2 (5 bases). This CDR3 has 12 residues. The germline V gene encodes CDR1 LGHNT and CDR2 FRNRAP. V gave up 4 bases and J gave up 5 bases, with 5 bases separating them. The CDR3 nucleotides read TGTGCTAGTGGTTGGAGGACCGGGGAGCTGTTTTTT. As protein: CASGWRTGELFF. The whole variable domain, filled in from reference TRBV12-5 and TRBJ2-2, reads DARVTQTPRHKVTEMGQEVTMRCQPILGHNTVFWYRQTMMQGLELLAYFRNRAPLDDSGMPKDRFSAEMPDATLATLKIQPSEPRDSAVYFCASGWRTGELFFGEGSRLTVL.

This sequence joins TRBV7-4 and TRBJ1-2; possible D gene TRBD1, 5 bases. Trimming cost V 3 bases and J 4 bases, with 6 bases left between them. Germline V gene data show CDR1 as SGHVT and CDR2 as SQSDAQ. The CDR3 is 12 amino acids. CDR3 DNA sequence: TGTGCCAGCAGCTTGGACACCTATGGCTACACCTTC. Translation: CASSLDTYGYTF.

The chain employs TRBV27 and TRBJ2-7, with D possibly matching TRBD2 (6 bases). Germline CDR1 is MNHEY and CDR2 is SMNVEV (reference sequence). The CDR3 totals 13 residues. V gave up 2 bases and J gave up 7 bases, with 12 bases separating them. The CDR3 protein is CASSLPGTLEQYF. The CDR3 DNA is TGTGCCAGCAGTTTACCGGGGACTCTAGAGCAGTACTTC.

Concerning this clone itself: A junction boundary mismatches the germline segment, possibly from a read error. The chain joins TRBV7-2 to TRBJ2-7, with 9 bases matching TRBD2. Germline-derived CDR1 and CDR2 are SGHTA and FQGNSA. The CDR3 contains 14 residues. This CDR3 reads CASSSGLAFNDQYF. In DNA form, the CDR3 reads TGTGCCAGCAGCTCTGGACTAGCGTTCAACGATCAGTACTTC. Supplemented by reference TRBV7-2 and TRBJ2-7, the full variable domain reads GAGVSQSPSNKVTEKGKDVELRCDPISGHTALYWYRQSLGQGLEFLIYFQGNSAPDKSGLPSDRFSAERTGGSVSTLTIQRTQQEDSAVYLCASSSGLAFNDQYFGPGTRLTVT.

The chain is built from TRBV28 and TRBJ1-2; D is uncertain. Trimming shortened V by 7 bases and J by 2 bases, and 17 bases separated the two germline ends. The CDR3 is made up of 15 amino acids. The germline V gene has CDR1 MDHEN and CDR2 SYDVKM. CDR3 bases: TGTGCCAGCAACCCCCCGGGAGGTACAAACTATGGCTACACCTTC. Amino acid sequence: CASNPPGGTNYGYTF.

This clone was seen a single time. The rearrangement joins TRBV30 to TRBJ1-2; 7 bases are shared with TRBD1. With 5 bases clipped from V and 6 bases from J, the junction kept 15 bases outside the gene matches. From germline, CDR1 is GTSNPN and CDR2 SVGIG (reference sequence). The CDR3 spans 15 residues. CDR3 protein: CAWSRRPGQSNGYTF. CDR3 in DNA: TGTGCCTGGTCACGGAGGCCGGGACAGAGTAATGGCTACACCTTC.

CDR3 coding DNA: TGTGCCATCAGTGAACAATCAGAGACCCAGTACTTC. The encoded protein is CAISEQSETQYF. The gene calls are TRBV10-3 and TRBJ2-5, with unresolved D. V was trimmed by 3 bases and J by 4 bases, leaving 6 bases between them. This CDR3 is 12 amino acids long. Germline V gene lookup returns CDR1 ENHRY and CDR2 SYGVKD.

Here the CDR3 DNA reads TGTGCCATCAGTGATTCGCGTAGGGGGCGGGATCAGCCCCAGCATTTT. It yields the protein CAISDSRRGRDQPQHF. This sequence joins TRBV10-3 and TRBJ1-5; TRBD1 matches at 7 bases. There are 16 residues in the CDR3. Germline V gene sequence: CDR1 ENHRY, CDR2 SYGVKD. V was pared by 3 bases and J by 5 bases, with 10 bases of the junction left unmatched.

The V call is TRBV6-5, the J call TRBJ2-1; TRBD2 agrees at 7 bases. The V gene's germline CDR1 is MNHEY and CDR2 SVGAGI. V dropped 8 bases and J dropped 5; count of bases not matched to a gene: 9. The CDR3 runs to 14 residues. Here the CDR3 reads CASRAGGSHNEQFF. CDR3 coding DNA: TGTGCCAGCCGGGCCGGGGGGTCCCACAATGAGCAGTTCTTC.

The sample holds one count of this clone. The chain links TRBV6-1 to TRBJ1-2; D gene unclear. The germline V gene has CDR1 MNHNS and CDR2 SASEGT. The CDR3 is 11 residues long. V was cut by 6 bases and J by 2 bases, with 4 bases left in between. The CDR3 is CASRVNYGYTF. CDR3 sequence (DNA): TGTGCCAGCAGGGTCAACTATGGCTACACCTTC.

In the case of this clone: The sample has other DNA sequences that encode this CDR3 too. The chain uses TRBV2 and TRBJ2-7; D ambiguous. Germline V gives CDR1 SNHLY, CDR2 FYNNEI. CDR3 length equals 12 residues. Trimming removed 1 base from V and 9 bases from J, with 10 bases in between. In DNA, the CDR3 is TGTGCCAGCAGTGAAGGTCCAGGCGGGCAGTACTTC. This sequence encodes CASSEGPGGQYF.

As concerns this clone: Mismatch with germline at one junction end may stem from a read error. This sequence joins TRBV11-3 and TRBJ2-7, with unresolved D. The length of the CDR3 is 13 residues. CDR1 and CDR2 from the germline V gene are SGHNT and YENEEA. CDR3 loop: CASSLADGYGQYF. In DNA form, the CDR3 reads TGTGCCAGCAGCTTGGCGGACGGGTACGGGCAGTACTTC.

In this sample, this clone turned up once. The chain recombines TRBV11-2 with TRBJ2-7; TRBD1 agrees at 9 bases. This CDR3 is 14 amino acids long. Looked up from germline, CDR1 is SGHAT and CDR2 is FQNNGV. The V gene end was trimmed by 5 bases and the J gene end by 6 bases; junction bases not matched to a gene: 8. The CDR3 coding sequence is TGTGCCAGCAGCCTCCGGGACAGGGAGAGCGAGCAGTACTTC. The encoded protein is CASSLRDRESEQYF.

This chain uses TRBV19 with TRBJ2-1; a weak D match, TRBD2 (5 bases). Between the trimmed V and J ends, which lost 0 bases and 6 bases, there was a span of 18 bases. The germline gives CDR1 LNHDA, CDR2 SQIVND (reference sequence). The CDR3 length is 17 residues. The DNA of the CDR3 is TGTGCCAGTAGTATAGATCCGAGGAAGGGTGGGAGCAATGAGCAGTTCTTC. As protein: CASSIDPRKGGSNEQFF.

The V and J genes are TRBV7-8 and TRBJ2-5; D unresolved. CDR3 size: 14 residues. CDR1 and CDR2 from the germline V gene are SGHVS and FQNEAQ. Trimming took 5 bases from V and 5 from J, leaving 15 bases between them. CDR3 nucleotide sequence: TGTGCCAGCAGCACGACTCTGCTAAGTGAGACCCAGTACTTC. Translation gives CASSTTLLSETQYF.

This clone has just a few counts. The CDR3 loop reads CASSYSGGLGTEAFF. CDR3 coding DNA: TGTGCCAGCAGTTACTCGGGGGGACTGGGGACTGAAGCTTTCTTT. The chain uses TRBV6-5 and TRBJ1-1; the D gene is possibly TRBD1 (5 bases). Germline loops: CDR1 MNHEY, CDR2 SVGAGI. V lost 0 bases, J lost 5 bases, and 13 bases lay in between. This CDR3 comprises 15 residues.

V is TRBV5-1 and J is TRBJ1-2, with no clear D. The V end was cut by 0 bases, the J end by 9 bases, with 15 bases between. The length of the CDR3 is 14 residues. Germline CDR1 reads SGHRS; CDR2 reads YFSETQ. CDR3 coding DNA: TGCGCCAGCAGCTTGGCGGCAGCTAGTATGAGCTACACCTTC. This translates into CASSLAAASMSYTF.

This rearrangement joins TRBV7-2 to TRBJ2-1; D may be TRBD2 (6 bases). Germline assignment: CDR1 SGHTA and CDR2 FQGNSA. V dropped 7 bases and J dropped 5 bases, with 18 bases sitting between them. CDR3 length: 15 residues. Written as DNA, the CDR3 is TGTGCCAGCAACCCGTTAGCGGCCGGGAACAATGAGCAGTTCTTC. The encoded protein is CASNPLAAGNNEQFF.

The CDR3 sequence: CAWKSYTEAFF. For the CDR3, the DNA is TGTGCCTGGAAAAGTTACACTGAAGCTTTCTTT. The rearrangement links TRBV30 to TRBJ1-1; D call uncertain. Germline values: CDR1 GTSNPN, CDR2 SVGIG (reference sequence). V dropped 4 bases and J dropped 3 bases, with 6 bases sitting between them. CDR3 length equals 11 residues.

The V call is TRBV7-2, the J call TRBJ2-7, with a weak D call TRBD2 (6 bases). V was trimmed by 4 bases and J by 2 bases, leaving 12 bases between them. The CDR3 contains 14 residues. Germline CDR1 SGHTA, CDR2 FQGNSA. The CDR3: CASSSYLATYEQYF. In nucleotides, the CDR3 is TGTGCCAGCAGCTCATACCTAGCGACCTACGAGCAGTACTTC.

The J gene is TRBJ1-4, the V gene TRBV7-6; D is unclear. The CDR3 is 16 residues long. The V end lost 1 base, the J end lost 4 bases, and 13 bases lay between the germline ends. Germline V gene lookup returns CDR1 SGHVS and CDR2 FNYEAQ. CDR3 protein: CASSLVVGFLNEKLFF. CDR3 coding DNA: TGTGCCAGCAGCTTAGTTGTGGGATTTCTTAATGAAAAACTGTTTTTT.